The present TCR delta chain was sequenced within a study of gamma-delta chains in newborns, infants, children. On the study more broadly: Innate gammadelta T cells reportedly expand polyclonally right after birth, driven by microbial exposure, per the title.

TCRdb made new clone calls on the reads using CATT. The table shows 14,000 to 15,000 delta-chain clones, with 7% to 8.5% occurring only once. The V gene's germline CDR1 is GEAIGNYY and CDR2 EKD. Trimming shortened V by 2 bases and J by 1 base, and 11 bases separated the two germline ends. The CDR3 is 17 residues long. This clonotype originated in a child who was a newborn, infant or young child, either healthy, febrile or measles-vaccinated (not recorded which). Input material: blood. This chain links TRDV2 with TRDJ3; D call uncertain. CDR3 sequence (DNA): TGTGCCTGTGACAGTACTAGGTATTCCTGGGACACCCGACAGATGTTTTTC. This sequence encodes CACDSTRYSWDTRQMFF.